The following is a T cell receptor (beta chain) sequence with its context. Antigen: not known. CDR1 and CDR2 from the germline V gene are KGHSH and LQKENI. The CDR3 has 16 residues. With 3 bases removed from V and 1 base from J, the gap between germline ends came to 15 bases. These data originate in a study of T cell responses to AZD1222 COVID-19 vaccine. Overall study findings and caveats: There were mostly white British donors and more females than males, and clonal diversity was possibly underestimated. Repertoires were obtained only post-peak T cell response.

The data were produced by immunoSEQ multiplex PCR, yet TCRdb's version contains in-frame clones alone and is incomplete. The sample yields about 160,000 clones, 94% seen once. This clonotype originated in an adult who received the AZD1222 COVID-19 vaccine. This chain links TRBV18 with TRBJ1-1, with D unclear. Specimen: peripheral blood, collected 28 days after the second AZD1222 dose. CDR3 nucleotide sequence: TGTGCCAGCTCACCTAATTCAGGACGGGCGAACACTGAAGCTTTCTTT. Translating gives CASSPNSGRANTEAFF.